These 2 T cell receptor beta chains originate from one sample sequenced in a study of shared clonotypes between healthy human individuals. The data were produced by immunoSEQ multiplex PCR, yet TCRdb's version contains in-frame clones alone and is incomplete. The sample includes around 2.1 million clones, 85% to 95% of them seen just once. Terminally differentiated effector memory CD45RA+ cells were left out of the naive CD8 fraction, which was CD45RO-negative and positively selected for CCR7. Sequences were obtained from naive CD8+ T cells from PBMCs. The receptors shown here come from a young man in good health. Some clones in this sample may be carry-over from other donors' samples.

The chain employs TRBV27 and TRBJ2-7, with D perhaps matching TRBD2 (5 bases). CDR3 length equals 14 residues. The germline gives CDR1 MNHEY, CDR2 SMNVEV (reference sequence). V was trimmed by 2 bases and J by 6 bases, leaving 14 bases between them. The CDR3 here is CASSLQGSVSEQYF. CDR3 in DNA: TGTGCCAGCAGTTTACAAGGGAGTGTCAGCGAGCAGTACTTC.

This chain joins TRBV4-2 and TRBJ2-7, with 8 nucleotides matching TRBD2. Trimming removed 3 bases from V and 5 bases from J; junction bases left unmatched: 3. CDR1 is LGHNA and CDR2 is YNFKEQ in the germline V gene. The CDR3 has 13 residues. In nucleotides, the CDR3 is TGTGCCAGCAGCCAGGAGACTAGCGACGAGCAGTACTTC. Encoded protein: CASSQETSDEQYF.